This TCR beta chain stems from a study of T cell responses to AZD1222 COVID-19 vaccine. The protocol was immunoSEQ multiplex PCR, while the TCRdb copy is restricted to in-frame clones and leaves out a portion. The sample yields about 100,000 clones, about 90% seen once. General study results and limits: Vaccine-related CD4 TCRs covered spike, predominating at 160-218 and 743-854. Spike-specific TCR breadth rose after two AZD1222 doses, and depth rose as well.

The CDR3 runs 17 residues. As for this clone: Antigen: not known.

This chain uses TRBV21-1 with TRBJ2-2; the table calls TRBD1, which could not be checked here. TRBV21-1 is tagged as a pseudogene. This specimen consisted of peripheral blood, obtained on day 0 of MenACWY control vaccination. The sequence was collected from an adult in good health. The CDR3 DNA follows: TGTGCCAGCAGCAAAGGGAGGGGACAGGGCGACGACGGGGAGCTGTTTTTT. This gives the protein CASSKGRGQGDDGELFF.